These T cell receptor beta chains were read from a single sample in a study of T cells in Graves' hyperthyroidism and ophthalmopathy. In TCRdb, the multiplex PCR reads were re-called with MiXCR into one record per CDR3 protein. The table records about 580,000 distinct CDR3 sequences, approximately 44% of them present only once. What was sequenced was peripheral blood or thyroid tissue (not recorded which). The origin of the receptors is a woman aged 18-29 years with Graves' hyperthyroidism. The CDR3 runs from the conserved cysteine through the conserved F or W. D genes are given only for firm matches. The size of a clone is reported for some rows only, either as once, few or many, or as a class for expanded clones.

cdr3_length	v_call	j_call	clone_size	d_call	cdr3_nt	cdr3_aa
16	TRBV7-8	TRBJ1-1	.	TRBD1	TGTGCCAGCAGCTTAGGATCGGGGAACTATGGACAGGGAGCTTTCTTT	CASSLGSGNYGQGAFF
11	TRBV11-2	TRBJ2-7	few	.	TGTGCCAGCAGCTCCCCTCTCGAGCAGTACTTC	CASSSPLEQYF
19	TRBV11-3	TRBJ1-4	.	.	TGTGCCAGCAGCTTTCCCTTCAGGGGAACGGACGAAGAAAATGAAAAACTGTTTTTT	CASSFPFRGTDEENEKLFF
13	TRBV5-1	TRBJ2-3	.	.	TGCGCCAGCACTAGCGCACAAACAGATACGCAGTATTTT	CASTSAQTDTQYF
16	TRBV7-2	TRBJ2-5	many	.	TGTGCCAGCAGCTTAGCGAGTCGGGGGGCATGGGAGACCCAGTACTTC	CASSLASRGAWETQYF
16	TRBV12-3/TRBV12-4	TRBJ2-5	many	TRBD2	TGTGCCAGCAGCTGGGTAGCGGGATCGGGGAAAGAGACCCAGTACTTC	CASSWVAGSGKETQYF
15	TRBV5-8	TRBJ2-5	many	.	TGTGCCAGCAGCTTGTGGGGTACGGTCCAAGAGACCCAGTACTTC	CASSLWGTVQETQYF
13	TRBV25-1	TRBJ1-2	many	.	TGTGCCAGCAGTGAAAGGACGGACTATGGCTACACCTTC	CASSERTDYGYTF
16	TRBV5-1	TRBJ2-7	.	.	TGCGCCAGCAGCCCATCGCTTACAAGCTCCTACAATGAGCAGTACTTC	CASSPSLTSSYNEQYF
16	TRBV7-2	TRBJ1-4	.	.	TGTGCCAGCAGGGAACCCGGGATTAGCTACAATGAAAAACTGTTTTTT	CASREPGISYNEKLFF
12	TRBV7-9	TRBJ1-2	many	TRBD1	TGTGCCAGCAGCCCGACAGGGTCTGGCTACACCTTC	CASSPTGSGYTF
15	TRBV6-1	TRBJ2-7	.	.	TGTGCCAGCAGTGAAACCAGGGTAAAGTTGTACGAGCAGTACTTC	CASSETRVKLYEQYF
12	TRBV29-1	TRBJ2-5	.	TRBD2	TGCAGCTTGGTAGGAGCGGGGGAGACCCAGTACTTC	CSLVGAGETQYF
17	TRBV7-3	TRBJ2-1	many	TRBD2	TGTGCCAGCAGCCTCAGTCCTTTGAGCGGGAGGGCCGGTGAGCAGTTCTTC	CASSLSPLSGRAGEQFF
15	TRBV4-3	TRBJ2-7	many	.	TGCGCCAGCAGCCAAGATATCCTAAAACGGTACGAGCAGTACTTC	CASSQDILKRYEQYF
15	TRBV4-3	TRBJ1-4	many	.	TGCGCCAGCAGCCAATGGGACATCCTTAATGAAAAACTGTTTTTT	CASSQWDILNEKLFF
13	TRBV28	TRBJ2-7	few	.	TGTGCCAGCAGTTTAGAGGGCCTCTACGAGCAGTACTTC	CASSLEGLYEQYF
16	TRBV3-1	TRBJ1-2	few	TRBD1	TGTGCCAGCAGACAAACTACGAGGGACAGACTCTATGGCTACACCTTC	CASRQTTRDRLYGYTF
14	TRBV10-3	TRBJ1-2	.	.	TGTGCCATCAGTGAGTCCGGGGGACGTTCTGGCTACACCTTC	CAISESGGRSGYTF
11	TRBV5-4	TRBJ1-6	.	.	TGTGCCAGCAGCATCCGGGACCCCCTCCACTTT	CASSIRDPLHF
14	TRBV6-2/TRBV6-3	TRBJ2-2	few	TRBD2	TGTGCCAGCGGGACTAGCGGGTTTCCCGGGGAGCTGTTTTTT	CASGTSGFPGELFF
15	TRBV24-1	TRBJ2-3	.	TRBD2	TGTGCCACCAGCCGTGGGGGGGATTACACAGATACGCAGTATTTT	CATSRGGDYTDTQYF
14	TRBV10-2	TRBJ1-1	once	TRBD1	TGCGCCAGCAGAGACAGGGCGGGGAGCACTGAAGCTTTCTTT	CASRDRAGSTEAFF
14	TRBV7-2	TRBJ1-2	many	.	TGTGCCAGCAGCCGAGCCCAGGCGATCTATGGCTACACCTTC	CASSRAQAIYGYTF
15	TRBV18	TRBJ2-7	.	.	TGTGCCAGCTCACCAGGAGGGGGACACTTCTACGAGCAGTACTTC	CASSPGGGHFYEQYF
15	TRBV10-1	TRBJ2-7	few	TRBD1	TGCGCCAGCAGTGATATATGGGCGACAGGGAACGAGCAGTACTTC	CASSDIWATGNEQYF
15	TRBV14	TRBJ2-7	many	.	TGTGCCAGCAGCCAAGATACCCAGTCTGCCTACGAGCAGTACTTC	CASSQDTQSAYEQYF